This TCR beta chain was profiled in a study of CD8 T cells in ankylosing spondylitis. This clonotype was detected a few times. Its matching antigen is unknown. Trimming took off 7 bases at V and 0 bases at J, with 15 bases between the two ends. Germline V lookup: CDR1 MNHNS, CDR2 SASEGT. There are 16 residues in the CDR3. Study-level findings and limits: Made up of about eight highly homologous variants, a TCR beta motif appeared characteristic of ankylosing spondylitis blood. In peripheral blood, disease-linked CD8+ clones occurred at relatively low frequencies. Reportedly, matched ankylosing spondylitis synovial fluid was significantly enriched for disease-linked clones. Before this, some motif variants had been reported in reactive arthritis synovial fluid and blood.

Quantitative 5'-RACE with molecular barcodes produced the TCR beta libraries. TCRdb itself ran the 5' RACE reads through MiXCR, one entry per CDR3 protein. The table lists about 840,000 distinct CDR3 sequences, about 10% of them singletons, with roughly 0.51% in the top ten. The sequence was collected from a male donor with ankylosing spondylitis. Sequences were obtained from blood, either unsorted or a sorted T cell fraction (not recorded which). This chain links TRBV6-1 with TRBJ2-2; tentative D call: TRBD2 (5 bases). The CDR3 nucleotides read TGTGCCAGCACCGGCCGGACTCACGCGAACACCGGGGAGCTGTTTTTT. Translation gives CASTGRTHANTGELFF.